The 25 T cell receptor beta chains listed next were all sequenced from one sample in a study of spatial heterogeneity in lung cancer. Points from the study as a whole: How many expanded intratumoral alpha and beta TCRs were present tracked the tumor mutation count, which was a count of nonsynonymous mutations.

Using its own MiXCR run on the 5' RACE reads, TCRdb lists one record per CDR3 protein. The sample has approximately 2,600 distinct CDR3 sequences, approximately 8% seen once. Time point defined: sample taken at primary tumor resection. Antigens of these TCRs are unknown. Specimen: lung tumor tissue, collected at surgery. The receptors originated from a male donor with early-stage non-small cell lung cancer.

By share, this clonotype ranks as medium-sized (0.01 to 0.1%). Written as DNA, the CDR3 is TGTGCCAGTCGGGAGAACACTGAAGCTTTCTTT. Protein sequence: CASRENTEAFF. The chain links TRBV25-1 to TRBJ1-1; D remains unclear. CDR3 length: 11 amino acids. Germline V gene data show CDR1 as MGHDK and CDR2 as SYGVNS. The V and J ends lost 9 bases and 1 base respectively, with 6 bases between them.

This clonotype was observed at least ten times. The chain joins TRBV5-1 to TRBJ2-7; 9 bases align to TRBD1. The CDR3 is made up of 13 amino acids. CDR1 and CDR2 (germline): SGHRS, YFSETQ. Trimming at V came to 4 bases and at J to 2 bases, leaving 1 base not matched to a gene. CDR3 amino acids: CASSGQGTYEQYF. The CDR3 DNA reads TGCGCCAGCAGCGGACAGGGGACCTACGAGCAGTACTTC. The entire variable domain, with the rest obtained from reference TRBV5-1 and TRBJ2-7, is as follows: KAGVTQTPRYLIKTRGQQVTLSCSPISGHRSVSWYQQTPGQGLQFLFEYFSETQRNKGNFPGRFSGRQFSNSRSEMNVSTLELGDSALYLCASSGQGTYEQYFGPGTRLTVT.

This clonotype is labeled as medium-sized. The gene calls are TRBV6-2 or TRBV6-3 and TRBJ2-7, with 13 bases lining up with TRBD2. CDR3 length: 15 residues. Germline V gives CDR1 MNHEY, CDR2 SVGEGT. The J segment lost 4 bases and the V segment lost 8 bases, leaving 8 bases of the junction unmatched. The CDR3 sequence is CASGPAGLAGYEQYF. CDR3 nucleotide sequence: TGTGCCAGCGGGCCCGCGGGACTAGCGGGATACGAGCAGTACTTC.

This clonotype showed up just a few times. The V call is TRBV5-5, the J call TRBJ2-3, with D tentatively TRBD2 (6 bases). There are 14 residues in the CDR3. Trimming removed 4 bases at V and 4 bases at J, with 13 bases between. CDR1 is SGHKS, CDR2 YYEKEE, per germline (reference sequence). The CDR3 reads CASSRSGDADTQYF. The CDR3 DNA reads as TGTGCCAGCAGCCGTAGCGGCGATGCAGATACGCAGTATTTT. The full variable domain, rest sourced from reference TRBV5-5 and TRBJ2-3, is DAGVTQSPTHLIKTRGQQVTLRCSPISGHKSVSWYQQVLGQGPQFIFQYYEKEERGRGNFPDRFSARQFPNYSSELNVNALLLGDSALYLCASSRSGDADTQYFGPGTRLTVL.

Relative to its sample, this clonotype is hyperexpanded. The chain combines TRBV2 with TRBJ2-4, with 9 bases that match TRBD1. CDR1 SNHLY and CDR2 FYNNEI come from the germline V gene. V dropped 8 bases and J dropped 3; count of bases not matched to a gene: 2. The CDR3 loop spans 13 amino acids. The CDR3 nucleotides are TGTGCCAGCTTGGACAGGGGCAAAAACATTCAGTACTTC. Translated, it gives CASLDRGKNIQYF. The full variable domain, in which reference TRBV2 and TRBJ2-4 provide the parts outside the CDR3, is EPEVTQTPSHQVTQMGQEVILRCVPISNHLYFYWYRQILGQKVEFLVSFYNNEISEKSEIFDDQFSVERPDGSNFTLKIRSTKLEDSAMYFCASLDRGKNIQYFGAGTRLSVL.

This clonotype rates as medium-sized (0.01 to 0.1%). The rearrangement links TRBV7-2 to TRBJ2-5, with 8 bases matching TRBD2. Trimming at V came to 5 bases and at J to 7 bases, leaving 18 bases not matched to a gene. Germline values: CDR1 SGHTA, CDR2 FQGNSA. CDR3 length: 17 amino acids. The CDR3 coding sequence is TGTGCCAGCAGCACCTCTGCATCAGCGGGGGCGGGTGGGACCCAGTACTTC. Amino acids: CASSTSASAGAGGTQYF.

J is TRBJ1-2 and V is TRBV3-1; D remains ambiguous. The CDR3 is made up of 14 amino acids. Trimming took off 5 bases at V and 8 bases at J, with 18 bases between the two ends. Per germline, CDR1 LGHDT and CDR2 YNNKEL (reference sequence). The CDR3, as DNA: TGTGCCAGCAGCATTAGACGGACCACCGCGGGCTACACCTTC. This translates into CASSIRRTTAGYTF.

This clonotype was counted between two and nine times. V and J are TRBV7-9 and TRBJ1-2; no clear D gene. V gave up 4 bases and J gave up 2 bases, with 17 bases separating them. The CDR3 length is 16 residues. Germline assignment: CDR1 SEHNR and CDR2 FQNEAQ (reference sequence). In nucleotides, the CDR3 is TGTGCCAGCAGCTCGGTGTATCTGGCGAAGAACTATGGCTACACCTTC. This gives the protein CASSSVYLAKNYGYTF.

Judged by abundance, this clonotype is medium-sized (0.01 to 0.1%). The chain carries TRBV5-1 and TRBJ1-3; no firm D call. This CDR3 comprises 16 residues. Germline CDR1 is SGHRS and CDR2 is YFSETQ. V was trimmed by 0 bases and J by 8 bases, leaving 18 bases between them. The DNA for the CDR3 is TGCGCCAGCAGCTTGGTCGGGAGGATGCCGGTTGACACCATATATTTT. This gives the protein CASSLVGRMPVDTIYF. The full variable domain, its missing parts supplied by reference TRBV5-1 and TRBJ1-3, is KAGVTQTPRYLIKTRGQQVTLSCSPISGHRSVSWYQQTPGQGLQFLFEYFSETQRNKGNFPGRFSGRQFSNSRSEMNVSTLELGDSALYLCASSLVGRMPVDTIYFGEGSWLTVV.

This clonotype is classed as medium-sized. The chain couples TRBV27 to TRBJ2-5; 7 nucleotides align to TRBD2. CDR1 is MNHEY and CDR2 is SMNVEV in the germline V gene (reference sequence). V was pared by 6 bases and J by 2 bases, with 6 bases of the junction left unmatched. CDR3 size: 14 residues. CDR3 protein: CASSKRDGQETQYF. Here the CDR3 DNA reads TGTGCCAGCAGCAAGCGGGATGGGCAAGAGACCCAGTACTTC.

Judged by abundance, this clonotype is medium-sized. This sequence joins TRBV12-3 or TRBV12-4 and TRBJ2-3, with D perhaps matching TRBD1 or TRBD2 (5 bases each). This CDR3 region has 14 residues. V gave up 1 base and J gave up 6 bases, with 11 bases separating them. This chain's CDR3 is CASSLGDPIDTQYF. The CDR3 DNA sequence: TGTGCCAGCAGTTTAGGGGACCCCATTGATACGCAGTATTTT.

The gene calls are TRBV13 and TRBJ2-1; 9 bases match TRBD2. This CDR3 comprises 17 residues. The germline gives CDR1 PRHDT, CDR2 FYEKMQ (reference sequence). Trimming took 4 bases from V and 3 from J; bases not matched to a gene: 10. This CDR3 reads CASSSGLATLDYNEQFF. The CDR3 DNA reads as TGTGCCAGCAGCTCTGGACTAGCGACACTAGACTACAATGAGCAGTTCTTC.

This clonotype counts as medium-sized (0.01 to 0.1%). The V and J genes are TRBV6-2 or TRBV6-3 and TRBJ1-5, with 8 bases fitting TRBD1. The CDR3 has 15 amino acids. The V gene end was trimmed by 8 bases and the J gene end by 6 bases; junction bases not matched to a gene: 12. Germline V gives CDR1 MNHEY, CDR2 SVGEGT. The CDR3 region is CASLPFGQGRQPQHF. As DNA, the CDR3 is TGTGCCAGCCTCCCATTTGGACAGGGCCGTCAGCCCCAGCATTTT.

By share, this clonotype counts as medium-sized (0.01 to 0.1%). The CDR3 reads CASSLQGYYNEQFF. Written as DNA, the CDR3 is TGTGCCAGCTCACTGCAGGGATATTACAATGAGCAGTTCTTC. The V call is TRBV18, the J call TRBJ2-1; tentatively, D is TRBD1 (5 bases). Trimming took off 4 bases at V and 4 bases at J, with 11 bases between the two ends. Looked up from germline, CDR1 is KGHSH and CDR2 is LQKENI. The CDR3 spans 14 residues. Full variable domain (outside the CDR3, taken from reference TRBV18 and TRBJ2-1): NAGVMQNPRHLVRRRGQEARLRCSPMKGHSHVYWYRQLPEEGLKFMVYLQKENIIDESGMPKERFSAEFPKEGPSILRIQQVVRGDSAAYFCASSLQGYYNEQFFGPGTRLTVL.

This clonotype is classed as medium-sized (0.01 to 0.1%). The J gene is TRBJ2-7, the V gene TRBV7-9; D not resolved. Germline CDR1 reads SEHNR; CDR2 reads FQNEAQ (reference sequence). The CDR3 consists of 14 residues. V gave up 1 base and J gave up 11 bases, with 18 bases separating them. The CDR3 spells CASSLGSVTATEYF. The CDR3 DNA reads TGTGCCAGCAGCTTAGGATCTGTAACGGCCACGGAGTACTTC. Full variable domain (missing parts from reference TRBV7-9 and TRBJ2-7): DTGVSQNPRHKITKRGQNVTFRCDPISEHNRLYWYRQTLGQGPEFLTYFQNEAQLEKSRLLSDRFSAERPKGSFSTLEIQRTEQGDSAMYLCASSLGSVTATEYFGPGTRLTVT.

In this sample, this clonotype is large. The rearrangement links TRBV6-5 to TRBJ2-7; no clear D gene. CDR1 is MNHEY, CDR2 SVGAGI, per germline. The CDR3 covers 14 residues. V was trimmed by 5 bases and J by 2 bases, leaving 13 bases between them. The CDR3 DNA sequence: TGTGCCAGCAGTCCGGACGGAGCCCCCTACGAGCAGTACTTC. Its protein is CASSPDGAPYEQYF.

By share, this clonotype ranks as medium-sized. This chain joins TRBV12-3 or TRBV12-4 and TRBJ1-3; a weak D match, TRBD1 (5 bases). The length of the CDR3 is 12 residues. The V and J ends lost 7 bases and 8 bases respectively, with 12 bases between them. The DNA for the CDR3 is TGTGCCAGCACCTTCTTAGGGGACACCATATATTTT. Translating gives CASTFLGDTIYF.

Within the sample, this clonotype is medium-sized. V usage is TRBV7-7 and J usage is TRBJ2-5; tentatively, D is TRBD2 (8 bases). CDR1 is SSHAT and CDR2 is FNYEAQ in the germline V gene (reference sequence). The CDR3 totals 23 residues. V dropped 1 base and J dropped 3 bases, with 36 bases sitting between them. This CDR3 reads CASSLEDRVLPWSPGLEEETQYF. CDR3 nucleotides: TGTGCCAGCAGCTTAGAAGACAGGGTGTTGCCGTGGAGCCCGGGACTAGAAGAAGAGACCCAGTACTTC.

This clonotype is deemed medium-sized. The V call is TRBV6-5, the J call TRBJ1-2; D is perhaps TRBD1 (5 bases). The CDR3 length is 14 residues. CDR1 MNHEY and CDR2 SVGAGI come from the germline V gene. V dropped 6 bases and J dropped 0 bases, with 11 bases sitting between them. CDR3 nucleotides: TGTGCCAGCAGACCGGGACCTTCTAACTATGGCTACACCTTC. This sequence encodes CASRPGPSNYGYTF.

This clonotype is medium-sized. The rearrangement joins TRBV29-1 to TRBJ2-7; TRBD1 matches at 7 bases. Germline V lookup: CDR1 SQVTM, CDR2 ANQGSEA. Trimming took 8 bases from V and 3 from J; bases not matched to a gene: 10. CDR3 length: 13 amino acids. The CDR3 loop is CSFRGTANYEQYF. CDR3 bases: TGCAGCTTCCGTGGGACAGCGAACTACGAGCAGTACTTC.

This clonotype was counted at least ten times. V and J are TRBV20-1 and TRBJ1-1, with D hard to call. The CDR3 is made up of 14 amino acids. V lost 4 bases and J lost 0, with 12 bases in between. Germline V gives CDR1 DFQATT, CDR2 SNEGSKA (reference sequence). CDR3 DNA: TGCAGTGCTACCGACGGACGCATGAACACTGAAGCTTTCTTT. Translated, it gives CSATDGRMNTEAFF.

This clonotype is termed medium-sized. The chain has TRBV7-2 and TRBJ1-1, with 7 bases identical to TRBD1. There are 14 residues in the CDR3. From germline, CDR1 is SGHTA and CDR2 FQGNSA. Trimming at V came to 2 bases and at J to 4 bases, leaving 4 bases not matched to a gene. CDR3 sequence (DNA): TGTGCCAGCAGCTTACAAAGGGGGCGCACTGAAGCTTTCTTT. Amino acids: CASSLQRGRTEAFF.

This chain joins TRBV12-3 or TRBV12-4 and TRBJ2-5, with D hard to call. V lost 7 bases and J lost 2, with 11 bases in between. The CDR3 extends over 13 amino acids. The CDR3 spells CASTPSEQETQYF. For the CDR3, the DNA is TGTGCCAGCACCCCAAGCGAGCAAGAGACCCAGTACTTC.

Judged by abundance, this clonotype is medium-sized. The chain carries TRBV28 and TRBJ2-7; D tentatively reads TRBD1 or TRBD2 (5 bases each). V was pared by 7 bases and J by 7 bases, with 17 bases between. The CDR3 has 13 amino acids. Germline lookup yields CDR1 MDHEN and CDR2 SYDVKM. The CDR3 DNA is TGTGCCAGCACCTCCCTCGGGACGGGTGAGCAGTACTTC. It is translated as CASTSLGTGEQYF.

The genes are TRBV28 and TRBJ2-1, with TRBD1 identical over 8 bases. V lost 8 bases and J lost 7; bases outside the gene matches: 10. Germline CDR1 and CDR2: MDHEN and SYDVKM. CDR3 length equals 14 residues. The CDR3 DNA reads as TGTGCCAGCGTTCCAGCAGGGGGCCTGAATGAGCAGTTCTTC. Translation: CASVPAGGLNEQFF.